The T cell receptor (beta chain) under discussion was sequenced for a study of identical twins. Overall study findings and caveats: Fewer insertions characterized abundant cord blood beta clonotypes, whereas memory repertoires showed none. Sequences that were beta out-of-frame showed weaker excess twin sharing.

TCRdb reprocessed the 5' RACE reads via MiXCR and lists one record per CDR3 protein. Of about 330,000 distinct CDR3 sequences in the sample, around 12% are singletons; the top ten hold 7.2%. As regards this clonotype: Its matching antigen is unknown.

CDR3 length: 15 residues. V shed 6 bases and J shed 5 bases, with 19 bases lying between them. Germline-derived CDR1 and CDR2 are SQVTM and ANQGSEA. The same data also contributed to another study, on yellow fever vaccine responses in identical twins.

The material sequenced was CD8+ T cells sorted from blood. The sequence was obtained from a woman aged 18-29 years in good health. The chain combines TRBV29-1 with TRBJ2-2; D is perhaps TRBD1 (6 bases). The CDR3 spells CSVHQGSIHTGELFF. CDR3 in DNA: TGCAGCGTCCACCAGGGGTCGATCCATACCGGGGAGCTGTTTTTT.